The T cell receptor beta chain under discussion was sequenced for a study of blood T cell repertoires in COVID-19. About the research overall: Sources were T cells, B-cell-depleted T cells, or PBMCs; the material itself was cDNA or gDNA.

CDR1 and CDR2 (germline): LNHDA, SQIVND (reference sequence). The CDR3 sequence is 13 residues long. V lost 6 bases to trimming and J lost 6 bases; unmatched junction nucleotides: 3. The protocol was immunoSEQ multiplex PCR, while the TCRdb copy is restricted to in-frame clones and leaves out a portion. Of 200,000 to 250,000 clones listed, about nine tenths are singletons. Sequenced: peripheral blood. This TCR came from a man aged 60-69 years with acute or convalescent COVID-19. The rearrangement uses TRBV19 and TRBJ1-4, with 8 bases fitting TRBD1. CDR3 protein: CASSGQGDEKLFF. CDR3 DNA: TGTGCCAGTAGCGGACAGGGAGATGAAAAACTGTTTTTT.